The rows below give T cell receptor beta chains drawn from one sample of a study of shared clonotypes between healthy human individuals. This table comes from immunoSEQ multiplex PCR, and its TCRdb copy is limited to in-frame clones, with some not included. The sample records about 710,000 clones, approximately 77% being singletons. Source material: memory CD4+ T cells sorted from blood. All receptors derive from a woman aged 30 to 39 in good health. Each CDR3 is given with its conserved first and last residue. D genes are given only for firm matches. The size of a clone is reported for some rows only, either as once, few or many, or as a class for expanded clones.

d_call clone_size j_call v_call cdr3_nt cdr3_aa
NA NA TRBJ2-3 TRBV19 TGTGCCAGTAGTATCGGGAGTGCGAGGGATACGCAGTATTTT CASSIGSARDTQYF
NA NA TRBJ2-7 TRBV28 TGTGCCAGCAGTTTTAGGGCGTCTAGCTCCTACGAGCAGTACTTC CASSFRASSSYEQYF
NA NA TRBJ2-2 TRBV7-9 TGTGCCAGCAGCGCCCGTGGGACCCTCGACACCGGGGAGCTGTTTTTT CASSARGTLDTGELFF
NA NA TRBJ2-7 TRBV6-6 TGTGCCAGCGTTAGCGGAACATCCTACGAGCAGTACTTC CASVSGTSYEQYF
TRBD1 NA TRBJ2-3 TRBV25-1 TGTGCCAGCAGTGAGGGGGGACAGGGCACAGATACGCAGTATTTT CASSEGGQGTDTQYF
NA once TRBJ1-2 TRBV5-1 TGCGCCCCCAGATCGGTGGGGGGTTATGGCTACACCTTC CAPRSVGGYGYTF
NA NA TRBJ2-1 TRBV5-1 TGCGCCAGCAGCTTGGGGGCAGGGTGGGATGAGCAGTTCTTC CASSLGAGWDEQFF
NA NA TRBJ1-2 TRBV18 TGTGCCAGCTCACCGGAATTAAAGGCGAGGGCGGAGGGAGGCTACACCTTC CASSPELKARAEGGYTF
TRBD1 once TRBJ2-1 TRBV6-1 TGTGCCAGCAGTGTAAGGACAGGGACTTACAATGAGCAGTTCTTC CASSVRTGTYNEQFF
TRBD1 NA TRBJ1-2 TRBV19 TGTGCCAGTAGTACCCTATACAGGGGAAGAAAAGGCTACACCTTC CASSTLYRGRKGYTF
NA NA TRBJ2-6 TRBV7-2 TGTGCCAGCAGCCTCACAGGCGCTGGGGCCAACGTCCTGACTTTC CASSLTGAGANVLTF
TRBD2 once TRBJ2-1 TRBV27 TGTGCCAGCAGTTTATATAAGGCTAGCGGTGCCGACGATAGGTTCTTC CASSLYKASGADDRFF
TRBD2 once TRBJ2-1 TRBV7-8 TGTGCCAGCAGTTCCAGGAGAACTAGCGGGAGGGACAATGAGCAGTTCTTC CASSSRRTSGRDNEQFF
TRBD1 NA TRBJ1-2 TRBV5-1 TGCGCCAGCAGGAAACAGGGGATCGCTAATGGCTACACCTTC CASRKQGIANGYTF
NA NA TRBJ1-2 TRBV15 TGTGCCACCAGCAGAGATACGACAGGAATGAATGGCTACACCTTC CATSRDTTGMNGYTF
TRBD1 NA TRBJ2-3 TRBV5-1 TGCGCCAGCAGCTTGGCGGGACAGCGAGCAGATACGCAGTATTTT CASSLAGQRADTQYF
TRBD2 NA TRBJ2-5 TRBV2 TGTGCCACCCGACTAGCGGGGGCCCTAGGAGAGACCCAGTACTTC CATRLAGALGETQYF
NA NA TRBJ2-6 TRBV27 TGTGCCAGCAGTTTACTGGGGGCCAACGTCCTGACTTTC CASSLLGANVLTF
NA NA TRBJ2-5 TRBV18 TGTGCCAGCTCACCGCAAGCGGAAGAGACCCAGTACTTC CASSPQAEETQYF
NA many TRBJ1-2 TRBV28 TGTGCCAGCAACCATTGGGGCTATGGCTACACCTTC CASNHWGYGYTF
NA few TRBJ2-1 TRBV7-2 TGTGCCAGCAGCAAAAACGCGGTAAGCTCCTACAATGAGCAGTTCTTC CASSKNAVSSYNEQFF
NA NA TRBJ1-1 TRBV29-1 TGCAGCGGCGGACAGACGAACACTGAAGCTTTCTTT CSGGQTNTEAFF
TRBD2 few TRBJ2-3 TRBV10-2 TGCGCCAGCAGGCTAGCGGGAGTAGTAGATACGCAGTATTTT CASRLAGVVDTQYF
NA NA TRBJ1-5 TRBV6-6 TGTGCCAGCCAGCAAGAAATAAATCAGCCCCAGCATTTT CASQQEINQPQHF
NA NA TRBJ1-5 TRBV2 TGTGCCAGCAGGGGAGATAGCAATCAGCCCCAGCATTTT CASRGDSNQPQHF
TRBD2 NA TRBJ2-1 TRBV16 TGTGCCAGCAGCCAATCTATGGCTAGCGGGGACCACAATGAGCAGTTCTTC CASSQSMASGDHNEQFF